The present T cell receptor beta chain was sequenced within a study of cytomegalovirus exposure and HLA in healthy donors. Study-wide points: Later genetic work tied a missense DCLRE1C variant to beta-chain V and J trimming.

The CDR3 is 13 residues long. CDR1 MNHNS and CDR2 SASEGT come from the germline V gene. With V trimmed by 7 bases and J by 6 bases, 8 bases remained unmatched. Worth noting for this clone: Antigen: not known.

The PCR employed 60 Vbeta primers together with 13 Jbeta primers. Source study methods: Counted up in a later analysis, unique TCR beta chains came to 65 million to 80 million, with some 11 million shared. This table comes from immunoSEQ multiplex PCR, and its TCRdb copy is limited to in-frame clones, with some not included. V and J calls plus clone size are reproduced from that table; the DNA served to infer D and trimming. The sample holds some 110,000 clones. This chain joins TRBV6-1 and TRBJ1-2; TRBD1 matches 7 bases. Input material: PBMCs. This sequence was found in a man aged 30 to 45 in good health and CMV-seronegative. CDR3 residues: CASNRQGGNGYTF. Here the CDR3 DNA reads TGTGCCAGCAACCGACAGGGTGGCAATGGCTACACCTTC.